This T cell receptor (beta chain) was recorded in a study of cytomegalovirus exposure and HLA in healthy donors. PCR involved 60 Vbeta and 13 Jbeta primers. In the authors' methods: Around 76 million unique TCR beta chains, roughly 10 million shared, were counted in a later analysis. Clones were sequenced by immunoSEQ multiplex PCR, and TCRdb holds only the in-frame ones, with some missing. The DNA was the basis for D and trimming; V, J and clone size are from that table. The sample gives 250,000 to 350,000 clones, 86% of which show up once; around 4.2% is in the top ten. Donors had nominal health at sampling but likely had unrecorded immune exposures. V was clipped by 3 bases and J by 0 bases, with 15 bases between them. Looked up from germline, CDR1 is SGHTA and CDR2 is FQGNSA. This CDR3 comprises 17 residues.

This TCR was recovered from a man aged 40-49 years in good health and CMV-seropositive. Sequencing input: PBMCs. The V call is TRBV7-2, the J call TRBJ2-1; D call uncertain. The CDR3 loop reads CASSLMPSVSSYNEQFF. The CDR3 DNA follows: TGTGCCAGCAGCTTGATGCCGAGCGTAAGCTCCTACAATGAGCAGTTCTTC.